This T cell receptor beta chain was captured in a study of shared clonotypes between healthy human individuals (dated by TCRdb to about 2020). In the study overall: A couple of women and a few men aged 18 to 49 years were included in the cohort. To estimate repertoire size and how much clonotype sharing occurs between individuals, the study deeply sequenced the blood TCR repertoires of several healthy adults. For each donor, CD4 naive and CD4 memory were each run on three plates, CD8 naive on two plates, and CD8 memory on one plate. Libraries were prepared and TCR repertoires were sequenced by different laboratories using diverse techniques, in order to increase sequencing depth and limit assay-specific biases. Per donor, leukapheresis produced somewhere between about 0.8 and 9 billion PBMCs.

Results and caveats for the whole study, not just this receptor: The genetic and exposure-history diversity represented was limited by the small number of donors. Sampling was restricted to blood, and TCR repertoires in tissue are likely to differ from TCR repertoires in blood. Across four donors, approximately 4.6% of naive CD4, roughly 3.3% of naive CD8, approximately 2.5% of memory CD4, and 0.4% to 0.45% of memory CD8 clonotypes were shared. Pairwise subsampling led to the expectation that sequencing depth would affect the degree of clonotype sharing among donors. Naive subsets generally had larger estimated clonotype richness than memory subsets. Compared with non-shared clonotypes, the clonotypes found in all four sorted-subset donors had higher generation probabilities. Rarefaction of sorted-subset datasets indicated incomplete sequencing despite the large sequencing depth.

A note on this clone: What antigen it recognizes has not been identified. No base qualities exist here, and no much larger clone lies one base off it.

TCR CDR3 regions were amplified from genomic DNA by multiplex PCR using the deep immunoSEQ assay. Genomic DNA extracted from each cell subset was distributed evenly over all wells of several immunoSEQ 96-well plates, and each plate served as one replicate. For sorted subsets, roughly 200 ng of genomic DNA, equivalent to around 31,000 T cell genomes, went into each replicate PCR. Purified libraries were measured with a Qubit 3.0 fluorometer, size-checked on a Bioanalyzer 2100, and measured again with the KAPA Library Quantification kit. Every immunoSEQ 96-well plate was sequenced on a dedicated single-read 150-cycle Illumina NextSeq 550 flow cell. Per the original workflow: The immunoSEQ output contained only junctional sequences without quality scores, so filtering could not match that applied to full-length reads. Sequences were annotated with PyIR, a Python wrapper for IgBLAST v1.9, and V/J genes and CDR3 were assigned using IMGT germline references. Reads were filtered out if the reads had weak V/J assignments (E-value above 1e-6), no CDR3, stop codons, out-of-frame junctions, or ambiguous translated residues. V3J clonotypes were defined as sequences sharing an identical inferred V gene, J gene, and CDR3 amino acid sequence. Percentage overlap between repertoires was calculated by dividing the number of shared unique clonotypes by the size of the smaller repertoire. Repertoire richness was assessed with RTK rarefaction, the Chao1 estimator, and Recon v2.1 estimates of unobserved clonotypes. Generation probabilities were computed with OLGA for all TCRbeta clonotypes obtained by the gDNA method from a few donors. TCRdb's version of the immuneACCESS table is confined to in-frame rearrangements and falls short of the full clone set. An unresolved V gene accounts for under half of the shortfall where checked; the remainder is of unknown origin. V, J and clone size derive from that table, while D and trimming were established from the DNA sequence. The sample table shows hundreds of thousands of clones, and just over 90% are seen once. The ten largest make up approximately 22% of the sample.

CD8 naive samples were obtained by positive selection for CCR7 among CD45RO-negative cells, yielding a CD45RA+CCR7+ population from which TemRA cells were excluded. Healthy HIV-negative adults with no recently reported acute infections or vaccinations were included as donors. Only Caucasian adults living in Nashville, Tennessee, USA were represented among the donors. After blood collection by leukapheresis, PBMCs were isolated using Ficoll-Histopaque density gradient centrifugation and then cryopreserved in the vapor phase of liquid nitrogen. Analytical flow cytometry was used to check the purity and quantity of each magnetically sorted T cell population. Each sorted fraction had its genomic DNA isolated and then quantified by UV absorbance on a Nanodrop 2000c. The origin of this receptor is a man aged 25 to 40 in good health. Sequenced material: naive CD8+ T cells sorted from blood. The label giving this sample's cell subset or site can be read as: CD45RA+CCR7+.

The CDR3 region: CASSLAQGVYEQYF. Here is the DNA: TGTGCCAGCAGCTTAGCCCAGGGGGTCTACGAGCAGTACTTC. The chain links TRBV11-2 with TRBJ2-7, with 7 bases aligning to TRBD1. The CDR3 goes from the cysteine to the phenylalanine over 14 residues. Of all the DNA, just the CDR3 is kept, 42 bases in frame from base 1. Via the germline V gene, CDR1 is SGHAT and CDR2 FQNNGV. At the junction V is shortened by 1 base and J by 3 bases; bases outside the gene matches: 3.